This TCR beta chain was retrieved from a study of CD8+ T cells in alopecia areata. V lost 5 bases, J lost 5 bases, and 4 bases stayed unmatched. CDR1 MNHEY and CDR2 SMNVEV come from the germline V gene (reference sequence). CDR3 size: 16 residues. This clone turned up a few times. Extracted RNA was reverse transcribed, and the resulting cDNA served as sequencing template. Profiled with immunoSEQ multiplex PCR; TCRdb holds only in-frame clones, not every one. The sample shows about 150,000 clones, around 50% of them seen only once. The chain joins TRBV27 to TRBJ2-2; TRBD2 agrees at 14 bases. This clonotype was obtained from a human donor with alopecia areata. The sample consisted of CD8+ T cells sorted from blood, taken at week 0. The CDR3 coding sequence is TGTGCCAGCAGTCAGGGGACTAGCGGGGGAACCGGGGAGCTGTTTTTT. This translates into CASSQGTSGGTGELFF.